This T cell receptor beta chain was identified during a study of blood T cell repertoires in COVID-19. Study summary: The study drew acute and convalescent COVID-19 samples from the United States, Italy and Spain. Sample material is recorded as cDNA or gDNA derived from T cells, B-cell-depleted T cells, or PBMCs.

Authors' processing steps: Counts of nucleated cells, estimated from reference gene primer amplification, were obtained. Here immunoSEQ multiplex PCR was the method, and the copy in TCRdb shows in-frame clones only, minus some. V and J calls and clone size are as listed in that table; D and trimming were resolved from the DNA. This table holds roughly 43,000 clones, approximately 88% found once. V dropped 3 bases and J dropped 4; count of bases not matched to a gene: 2. In germline, CDR1 is SGHRS, CDR2 YFSETQ. The CDR3 consists of 14 residues. The origin of this receptor is a human donor in a cohort sampled during active COVID-19. The specimen was peripheral blood. This chain connects TRBV5-1 to TRBJ2-3; 10 bases line up with TRBD1. The CDR3 nucleotides are TGCGCCAGCAGCTCGGGACAGGGGTCAGATACGCAGTATTTT. Amino acid sequence: CASSSGQGSDTQYF.